These T cell receptor beta chains were read from a single sample in a study of glioma-infiltrating T cells. TCRdb passed the multiplex PCR reads through MiXCR, listing each CDR3 protein once. The sample lists about 130,000 distinct CDR3 sequences, about 22% occurring once. Sequenced material: glioma tissue, nonneoplastic brain tissue, or PBMCs (not recorded which). The receptor set was obtained from a human donor with low-grade glioma or glioblastoma, undergoing nonglioma brain surgery, or in good health (not recorded which). Both conserved end residues are part of each CDR3. The D gene is left open where the match is weak. Some rows have no size entry. The others give once, few or many, or a class for an expanded clone.

>TRBV7-6|TRBJ2-2|.|.
CASSWTGISNTGELFF
TGTGCCAGCAGCTGGACGGGCATCTCCAACACCGGGGAGCTGTTTTTT
>TRBV7-2|TRBJ1-2|.|.
CASSLEGRLANYGYTF
TGTGCCAGCAGCTTAGAAGGCCGCCTAGCTAACTATGGCTACACCTTC
>TRBV28|TRBJ2-1|TRBD2|.
CASNTGLAGGWRNEQFF
TGTGCCAGCAATACGGGACTAGCGGGGGGCTGGCGCAATGAGCAGTTCTTC
>TRBV19|TRBJ1-4|TRBD1|few
CASQDRESEKLFF
TGTGCCAGTCAAGACAGGGAGAGTGAAAAACTGTTTTTT
>TRBV20-1|TRBJ2-3|.|.
CSAGTDTQYF
TGCAGTGCCGGGACAGATACGCAGTATTTT
>TRBV7-2|TRBJ2-5|TRBD2|many
CASSLGSGGSETQYF
TGTGCCAGCAGCTTAGGTAGCGGGGGATCGGAGACCCAGTACTTC
>TRBV4-1|TRBJ2-4|TRBD2|once
CARSQDSSGGNIQYF
TGCGCCAGAAGCCAAGATTCTAGCGGGGGTAACATTCAGTACTTC
>TRBV20-1|TRBJ2-1|.|.
CSAREGLAAFYNEQFF
TGCAGTGCTAGAGAAGGGCTAGCCGCATTCTACAATGAGCAGTTCTTC
>TRBV19|TRBJ2-3|.|.
CASTERGVHTQYF
TGTGCCAGTACCGAGAGGGGGGTGCACACGCAGTATTTT
>TRBV12-3/TRBV12-4|TRBJ1-6|.|.
CASSRGNSPLHF
TGTGCCAGCAGCAGGGGCAATTCACCCCTCCACTTT
>TRBV5-1|TRBJ1-2|TRBD1|many
CASSLRTGINYGYTF
TGCGCCAGCAGCCTGAGGACAGGGATTAACTATGGCTACACCTTC
>TRBV7-9|TRBJ2-3|TRBD2|.
CASSLAPSGGPDTQYF
TGTGCCAGCAGCTTAGCGCCTAGCGGGGGGCCAGATACGCAGTATTTT
>TRBV7-9|TRBJ1-2|.|few
CASSLVLHGGYTF
TGTGCCAGCAGCTTAGTCCTCCACGGGGGCTACACCTTC
>TRBV7-8|TRBJ1-4|.|few
CASSLELGTGRLGEKLFF
TGTGCCAGCAGCTTAGAGCTGGGTACAGGGCGTCTGGGTGAAAAACTGTTTTTT
>TRBV6-1|TRBJ1-1|.|.
CASSRQVASTEAFF
TGTGCCAGCAGTCGACAGGTGGCGAGCACTGAAGCTTTCTTT
>TRBV3-1|TRBJ1-1|.|many
CASSQDGVTEAFF
TGTGCCAGCAGCCAAGATGGTGTTACTGAAGCTTTCTTT
>TRBV6-6|TRBJ1-5|TRBD1|many
CASSYGDRNQPQHF
TGTGCCAGCAGTTACGGGGACAGAAATCAGCCCCAGCATTTT
>TRBV20-1|TRBJ2-4|TRBD1|many
CSARDGQGENF
TGCAGTGCTAGAGACGGCCAGGGGGAAAACTTC
>TRBV29-1|TRBJ1-1|.|.
CSVVYPTMNTEAFF
TGCAGCGTTGTTTATCCAACCATGAACACTGAAGCTTTCTTT
>TRBV12-3/TRBV12-4|TRBJ1-5|.|.
CASSPGATSNQPQHF
TGTGCCAGCAGTCCCGGGGCAACTAGCAATCAGCCCCAGCATTTT
>TRBV12-3/TRBV12-4|TRBJ1-1|.|few
CASSLGTRNTEAFF
TGTGCCAGCAGTTTAGGGACACGGAACACTGAAGCTTTCTTT
>TRBV20-1|TRBJ1-6|TRBD1|few
CSARTGPVLSASPLHF
TGCAGTGCTAGGACAGGGCCTGTCCTCTCTGCTTCACCCCTCCACTTT
>TRBV2|TRBJ2-5|.|.
CASSTGTKETQYF
TGTGCCAGCTCAACCGGGACGAAAGAGACCCAGTACTTC
>TRBV24-1|TRBJ2-1|.|.
CATSDSVPSERVNEQFF
TGTGCCACCAGTGATTCTGTTCCCAGTGAAAGGGTCAATGAGCAGTTCTTC
>TRBV6-1|TRBJ2-1|.|many
CASRGVIGIDEQFF
TGTGCCAGCAGGGGGGTAATCGGGATCGATGAGCAGTTCTTC
>TRBV28|TRBJ1-1|.|many
CASIQGGEAFF
TGTGCCAGCATCCAAGGCGGTGAAGCTTTCTTT
>TRBV9|TRBJ1-5|.|.
CASSRGRAQGPQHF
TGTGCCAGCAGTCGAGGGAGGGCGCAAGGGCCCCAGCATTTT
>TRBV5-1|TRBJ2-1|.|.
CASTMAPASDSYNEQFF
TGCGCCAGCACCATGGCCCCGGCTAGCGACTCCTACAATGAGCAGTTCTTC
>TRBV19|TRBJ1-5|.|few
CASTKIGQPQHF
TGTGCCAGTACCAAGATTGGCCAGCCCCAGCATTTT
>TRBV6-1|TRBJ1-4|.|many
CAAGTDEKLFF
TGTGCCGCTGGAACGGATGAAAAACTGTTTTTT
>TRBV5-1|TRBJ1-1|.|few
CASSSNRENTEAFF
TGCGCCAGCAGCTCCAACAGGGAGAACACTGAAGCTTTCTTT
>TRBV9|TRBJ1-2|.|.
CASSVEMFHGYTF
TGTGCCAGCAGCGTAGAGATGTTTCATGGCTACACCTTC
>TRBV6-4|TRBJ1-6|.|.
CASSYVWGRNSPLHF
TGTGCCAGCAGTTACGTCTGGGGTCGGAATTCACCCCTCCACTTT
>TRBV5-1|TRBJ2-3|.|.
CASSFFRTDTQYF
TGCGCCAGCAGCTTTTTCCGGACAGATACGCAGTATTTT
>TRBV7-2|TRBJ1-2|.|.
CASSLQGKAYGYTF
TGTGCCAGCAGCTTACAGGGGAAGGCCTATGGCTACACCTTC
>TRBV5-1|TRBJ1-1|.|.
CASSLADLNTEAFF
TGCGCCAGCAGCTTGGCGGATCTGAACACTGAAGCTTTCTTT
>TRBV24-1|TRBJ2-4|.|.
CATSDSGRAKNIQYF
TGTGCCACCAGTGACTCGGGGCGAGCCAAAAACATTCAGTACTTC
>TRBV7-9|TRBJ1-2|.|few
CASSSGGTLVYGYTF
TGTGCCAGCAGCTCCGGCGGGACACTAGTTTATGGCTACACCTTC
>TRBV27|TRBJ1-2|.|.
CASRGTNQGRTYGYTF
TGTGCCAGCAGAGGAACAAATCAGGGGCGGACCTATGGCTACACCTTC
>TRBV5-1|TRBJ1-1|TRBD1|.
CASSLLAGQTNTEAFF
TGCGCCAGCAGTCTGCTAGCGGGACAGACGAACACTGAAGCTTTCTTT
>TRBV12-3/TRBV12-4|TRBJ2-1|.|.
CASTPGNSYNEQFF
TGTGCCAGCACCCCGGGAAACTCCTACAATGAGCAGTTCTTC
>TRBV5-1|TRBJ1-2|.|.
CASSSRQPAYYGYTF
TGCGCCAGCAGCAGCCGACAGCCAGCCTACTATGGCTACACCTTC
>TRBV20-1|TRBJ1-4|.|few
CSASGGANEKLFF
TGCAGTGCTAGCGGAGGGGCTAATGAAAAACTGTTTTTT
>TRBV6-1|TRBJ2-1|TRBD2|many
CASKKRVAGDDNEQFF
TGTGCCAGCAAAAAAAGGGTAGCGGGGGACGACAATGAGCAGTTCTTC
>TRBV20-1|TRBJ1-1|TRBD1|.
CSAQGQGTNEAFF
TGCAGTGCCCAGGGACAGGGAACGAATGAAGCTTTCTTT
>TRBV7-3|TRBJ1-6|.|few
CASSSGSSYNSPLHF
TGTGCCAGCAGCTCCGGAAGCTCCTATAATTCACCCCTCCACTTT
>TRBV6-1|TRBJ2-1|TRBD2|.
CASSVTSGGRYNEQFF
TGTGCCAGCAGTGTAACTAGCGGGGGGCGGTACAATGAGCAGTTCTTC
>TRBV6-1|TRBJ1-5|.|few
CATQPSSSSNQPQHF
TGTGCCACCCAACCCAGTTCTAGCAGCAATCAGCCCCAGCATTTT
>TRBV3-1|TRBJ2-1|.|many
CASSRTGRRYNEQFF
TGTGCCAGCAGCCGGACGGGCCGGAGATACAATGAGCAGTTCTTC
>TRBV2|TRBJ2-1|.|.
CASTEGFYYNEQFF
TGTGCCAGCACCGAAGGTTTCTACTACAATGAGCAGTTCTTC
>TRBV14|TRBJ2-5|.|.
CASSRLASLETQYF
TGTGCCAGCAGCCGGCTCGCTTCGCTGGAGACCCAGTACTTC